This T cell receptor (beta chain) derives from a study of T cell changes during pregnancy in multiple sclerosis. Using immunoSEQ multiplex PCR, the repertoire was profiled, and TCRdb retains in-frame clones only, with some absent. This sample has more than 90,000 clones, with about 90% found just once. The CDR3 runs to 14 residues. The V end lost 4 bases, the J end lost 0 bases, and 9 bases lay between the germline ends. CDR1 is SGHRS and CDR2 is YFSETQ in the germline V gene. The chain is built from TRBV5-1 and TRBJ2-3; D is uncertain. This sequence was found in a female donor with multiple sclerosis, enrolled in a pregnancy study. The sequencing used peripheral blood, collected in the third trimester of pregnancy. The CDR3, as DNA: TGCGCCAGCAGCGTGACAACTAGCACAGATACGCAGTATTTT. This gives the protein CASSVTTSTDTQYF.